The clone carrying this T cell receptor beta chain was observed at least ten times. This sample is drawn from a study of blood T cell repertoires in COVID-19. In terms of age and location, participants ranged from roughly 18 to 100 years and lived in 24 US areas. Profiled with immunoSEQ multiplex PCR; TCRdb holds only in-frame clones, not every one. Seen here are about 140,000 clones, roughly 86% observed once, and the top ten hold 3.4%. V lost 5 bases, J lost 5 bases, and 11 bases lay in between. The CDR3 loop spans 13 amino acids. Germline CDR1 SGHNT, CDR2 YYREEE (reference sequence). The rearrangement links TRBV5-4 to TRBJ1-5; D is ambiguous. This sequence originates from a woman aged 50 to 60 with acute COVID-19. The sequenced material came from PBMCs or T cells enriched from blood (not recorded which). CDR3: CASSRERDQPQHF. Written as DNA, the CDR3 is TGTGCCAGCAGTCGGGAGAGGGATCAGCCCCAGCATTTT.